This T cell receptor beta chain was recovered during a study of T cell responses to AZD1222 COVID-19 vaccine. Trimming removed 6 bases from V and 7 bases from J, with 16 bases in between. Germline CDR1 reads SEHNR; CDR2 reads FQNEAQ (reference sequence). This CDR3 is 15 amino acids long. Sequencing used immunoSEQ multiplex PCR; TCRdb keeps in-frame clones, though not all of them. The data hold about 180,000 clones, with about 86% observed a single time. Material: peripheral blood, obtained on day 0 of AZD1222 vaccination. The TCR was taken from an adult in good health. The rearrangement uses TRBV7-9 and TRBJ1-6; D may be TRBD1 (5 bases). CDR3 sequence (DNA): TGTGCCAGCAGTCCTCCCGGGACGGAGAATTCACCCCTCCACTTT. Translation gives CASSPPGTENSPLHF.